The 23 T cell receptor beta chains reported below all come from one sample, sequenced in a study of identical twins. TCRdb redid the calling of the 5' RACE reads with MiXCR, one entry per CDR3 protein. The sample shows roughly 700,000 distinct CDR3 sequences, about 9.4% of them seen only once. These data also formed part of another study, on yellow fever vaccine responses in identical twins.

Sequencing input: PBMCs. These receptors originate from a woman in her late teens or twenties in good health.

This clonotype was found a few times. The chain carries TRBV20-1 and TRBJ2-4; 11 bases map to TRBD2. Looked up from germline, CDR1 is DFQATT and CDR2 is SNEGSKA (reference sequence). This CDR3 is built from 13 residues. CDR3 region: CIRTSGAKNIQYF. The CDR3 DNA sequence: TGCATTAGGACTAGCGGGGCCAAAAACATTCAGTACTTC.

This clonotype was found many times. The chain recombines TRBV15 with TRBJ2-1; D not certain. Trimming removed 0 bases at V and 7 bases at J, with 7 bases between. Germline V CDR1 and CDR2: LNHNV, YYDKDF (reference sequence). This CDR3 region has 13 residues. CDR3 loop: CATSREEINEQFF. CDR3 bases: TGTGCCACCAGCAGAGAAGAAATAAATGAGCAGTTCTTC.

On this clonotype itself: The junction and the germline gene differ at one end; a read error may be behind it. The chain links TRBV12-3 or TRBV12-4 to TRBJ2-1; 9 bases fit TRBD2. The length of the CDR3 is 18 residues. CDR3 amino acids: CTSSFFQGTGLAHNEQFF. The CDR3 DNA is TGTACCAGCAGTTTTTTTCAGGGGACCGGACTAGCGCACAATGAGCAGTTCTTC.

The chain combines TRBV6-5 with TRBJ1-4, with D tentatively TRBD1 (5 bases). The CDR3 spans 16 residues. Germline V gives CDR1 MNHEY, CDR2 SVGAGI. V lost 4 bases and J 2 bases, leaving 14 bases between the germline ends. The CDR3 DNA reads TGTGCCAGCAGTTCCTCCAAGGGGCTTACTAATGAAAAACTGTTTTTT. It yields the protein CASSSSKGLTNEKLFF.

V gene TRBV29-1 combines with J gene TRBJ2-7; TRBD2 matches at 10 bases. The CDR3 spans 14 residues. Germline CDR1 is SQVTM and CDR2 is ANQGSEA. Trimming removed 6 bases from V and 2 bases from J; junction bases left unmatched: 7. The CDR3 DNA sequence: TGCAGCGTGCAGACTAGCGGGTGGACCTACGAGCAGTACTTC. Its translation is CSVQTSGWTYEQYF.

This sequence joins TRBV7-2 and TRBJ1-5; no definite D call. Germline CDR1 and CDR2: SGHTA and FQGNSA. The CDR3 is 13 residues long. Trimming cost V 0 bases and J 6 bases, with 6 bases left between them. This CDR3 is CASSLARAQPQHF. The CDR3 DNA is TGTGCCAGCAGCTTAGCGAGAGCTCAGCCCCAGCATTTT.

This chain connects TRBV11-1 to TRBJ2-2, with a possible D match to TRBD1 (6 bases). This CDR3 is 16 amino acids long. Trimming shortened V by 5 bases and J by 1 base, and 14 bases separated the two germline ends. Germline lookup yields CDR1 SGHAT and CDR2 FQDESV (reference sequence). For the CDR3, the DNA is TGTGCCAGCAGCCCCTATGGGGGACAGAACACCGGGGAGCTGTTTTTT. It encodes CASSPYGGQNTGELFF. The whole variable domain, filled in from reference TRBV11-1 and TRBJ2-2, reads EAEVAQSPRYKITEKSQAVAFWCDPISGHATLYWYRQILGQGPELLVQFQDESVVDDSQLPKDRFSAERLKGVDSTLKIQPAELGDSAMYLCASSPYGGQNTGELFFGEGSRLTVL.

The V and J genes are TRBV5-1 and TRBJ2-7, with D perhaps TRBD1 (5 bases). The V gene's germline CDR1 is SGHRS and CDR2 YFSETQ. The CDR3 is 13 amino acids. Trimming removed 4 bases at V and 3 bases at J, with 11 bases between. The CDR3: CASSLTGLYEQYF. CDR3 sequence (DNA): TGCGCCAGCAGCCTTACAGGTCTCTACGAGCAGTACTTC.

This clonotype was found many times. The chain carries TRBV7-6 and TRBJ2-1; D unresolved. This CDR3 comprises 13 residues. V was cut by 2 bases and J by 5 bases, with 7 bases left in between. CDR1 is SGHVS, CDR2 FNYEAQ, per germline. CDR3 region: CASSLIQDNEQFF. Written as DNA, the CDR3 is TGTGCCAGCAGCTTAATTCAGGACAATGAGCAGTTCTTC.

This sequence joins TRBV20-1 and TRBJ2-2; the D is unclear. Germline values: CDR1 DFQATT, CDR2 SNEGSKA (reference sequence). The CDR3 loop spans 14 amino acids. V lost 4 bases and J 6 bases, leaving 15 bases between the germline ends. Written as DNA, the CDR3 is TGCAGTGCTAAGCCTAGGATCGGGCCCGGGGAGCTGTTTTTT. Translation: CSAKPRIGPGELFF.

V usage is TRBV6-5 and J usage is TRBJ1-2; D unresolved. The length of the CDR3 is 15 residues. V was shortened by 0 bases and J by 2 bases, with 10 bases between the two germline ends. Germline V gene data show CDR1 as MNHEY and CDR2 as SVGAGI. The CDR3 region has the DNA TGTGCCAGCAGTTACTCGTATGGGGAAAACTATGGCTACACCTTC. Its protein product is CASSYSYGENYGYTF.

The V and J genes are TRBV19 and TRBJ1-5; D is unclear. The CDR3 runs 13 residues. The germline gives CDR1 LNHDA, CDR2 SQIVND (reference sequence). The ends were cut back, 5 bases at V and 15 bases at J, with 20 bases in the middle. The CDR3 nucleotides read TGTGCCAGTAGTGAAGGGCGGGCTACGGAGGGGCATTTT. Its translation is CASSEGRATEGHF.

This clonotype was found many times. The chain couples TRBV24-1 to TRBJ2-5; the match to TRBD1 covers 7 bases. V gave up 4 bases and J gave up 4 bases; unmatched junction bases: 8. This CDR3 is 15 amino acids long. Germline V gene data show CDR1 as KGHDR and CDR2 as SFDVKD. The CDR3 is CATSESGQSAETQYF. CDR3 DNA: TGTGCCACCAGTGAATCGGGACAGAGTGCAGAGACCCAGTACTTC.

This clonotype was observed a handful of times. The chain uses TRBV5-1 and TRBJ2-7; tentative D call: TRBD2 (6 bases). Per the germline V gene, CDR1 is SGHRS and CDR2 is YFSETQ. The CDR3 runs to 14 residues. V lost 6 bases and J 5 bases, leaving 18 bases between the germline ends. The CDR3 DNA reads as TGCGCCAGCAAGAATCCCCCGGGCGGGAACGAGCAGTACTTC. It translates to CASKNPPGGNEQYF.

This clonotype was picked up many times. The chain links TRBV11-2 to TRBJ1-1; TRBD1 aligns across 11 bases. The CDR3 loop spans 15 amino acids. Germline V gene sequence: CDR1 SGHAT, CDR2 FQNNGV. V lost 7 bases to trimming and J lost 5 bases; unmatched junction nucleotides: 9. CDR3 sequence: CASKGTGGLGTEAFF. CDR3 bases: TGTGCCAGCAAAGGGACAGGGGGACTGGGGACTGAAGCTTTCTTT. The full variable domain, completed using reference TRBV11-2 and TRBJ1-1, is EAGVAQSPRYKIIEKRQSVAFWCNPISGHATLYWYQQILGQGPKLLIQFQNNGVVDDSQLPKDRFSAERLKGVDSTLKIQPAKLEDSAVYLCASKGTGGLGTEAFFGQGTRLTVV.

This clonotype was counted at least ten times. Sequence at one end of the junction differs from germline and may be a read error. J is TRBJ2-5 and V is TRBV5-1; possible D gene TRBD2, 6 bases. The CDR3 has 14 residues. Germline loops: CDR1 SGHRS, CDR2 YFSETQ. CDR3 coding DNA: TGTGCCAGCAGTTTAGGCGGGGCCCAAGAGACCCAGTACTTC. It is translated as CASSLGGAQETQYF. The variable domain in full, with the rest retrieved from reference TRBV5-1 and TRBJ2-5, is KAGVTQTPRYLIKTRGQQVTLSCSPISGHRSVSWYQQTPGQGLQFLFEYFSETQRNKGNFPGRFSGRQFSNSRSEMNVSTLELGDSALYLCASSLGGAQETQYFGPGTRLLVL.

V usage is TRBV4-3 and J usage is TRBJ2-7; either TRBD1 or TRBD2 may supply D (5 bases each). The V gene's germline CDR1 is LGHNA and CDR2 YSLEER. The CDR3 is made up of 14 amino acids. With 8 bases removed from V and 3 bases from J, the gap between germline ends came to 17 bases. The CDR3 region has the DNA TGCGCCAGCCGAGGGGCCCCTGGGATCTACGAGCAGTACTTC. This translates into CASRGAPGIYEQYF.

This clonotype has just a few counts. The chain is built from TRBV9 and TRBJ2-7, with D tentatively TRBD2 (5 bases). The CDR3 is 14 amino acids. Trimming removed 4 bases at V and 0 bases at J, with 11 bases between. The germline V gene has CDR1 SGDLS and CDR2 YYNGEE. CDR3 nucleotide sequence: TGTGCCAGCAGCCTAGAGGGAGCCTCCTACGAGCAGTACTTC. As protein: CASSLEGASYEQYF.

CDR3 region: CSASSLFGYTF. CDR3 nucleotide sequence: TGCAGTGCTAGCAGCCTGTTTGGCTACACCTTC. The chain combines TRBV20-1 with TRBJ1-2; D is ambiguous. Germline CDR1 reads DFQATT; CDR2 reads SNEGSKA (reference sequence). V lost 3 bases to trimming and J lost 7 bases, with 9 bases between them. The length of the CDR3 is 11 residues.

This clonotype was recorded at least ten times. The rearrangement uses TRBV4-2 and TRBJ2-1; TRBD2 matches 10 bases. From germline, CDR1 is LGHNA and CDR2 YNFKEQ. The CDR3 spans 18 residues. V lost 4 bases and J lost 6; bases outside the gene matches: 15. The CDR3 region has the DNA TGTGCCAGCAGCCTCAACTTAGCGGGAGGCCCCTCTTTCAATGAGCAGTTCTTC. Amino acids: CASSLNLAGGPSFNEQFF.

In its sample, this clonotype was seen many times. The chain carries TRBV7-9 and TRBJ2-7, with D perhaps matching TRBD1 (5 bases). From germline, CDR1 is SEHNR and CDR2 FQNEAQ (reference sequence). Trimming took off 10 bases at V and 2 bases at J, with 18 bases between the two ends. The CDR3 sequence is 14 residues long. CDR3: CAIPRTPDTYEQYF. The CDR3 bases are TGTGCCATTCCCCGGACACCTGATACCTACGAGCAGTACTTC.

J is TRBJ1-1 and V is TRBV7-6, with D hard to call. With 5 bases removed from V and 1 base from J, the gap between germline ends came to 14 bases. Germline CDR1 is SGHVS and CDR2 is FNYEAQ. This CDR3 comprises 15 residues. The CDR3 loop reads CASSAAYQPNTEAFF. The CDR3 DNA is TGTGCCAGCAGCGCAGCGTACCAGCCGAACACTGAAGCTTTCTTT.

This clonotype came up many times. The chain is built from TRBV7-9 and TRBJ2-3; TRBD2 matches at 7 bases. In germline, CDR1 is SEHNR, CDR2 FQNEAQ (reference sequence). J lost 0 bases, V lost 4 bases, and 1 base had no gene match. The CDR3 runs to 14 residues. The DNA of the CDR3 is TGTGCCAGCAGCTCGGGACTAAGCACAGATACGCAGTATTTT. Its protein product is CASSSGLSTDTQYF. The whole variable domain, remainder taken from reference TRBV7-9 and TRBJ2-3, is DTGVSQNPRHKITKRGQNVTFRCDPISEHNRLYWYRQTLGQGPEFLTYFQNEAQLEKSRLLSDRFSAERPKGSFSTLEIQRTEQGDSAMYLCASSSGLSTDTQYFGPGTRLTVL.